The clone carrying this T cell receptor beta chain was detected once. V gave up 3 bases and J gave up 4 bases, with 16 bases separating them. The germline V gene encodes CDR1 MDHEN and CDR2 SYDVKM. This CDR3 is 15 amino acids long. In the original analysis: Estimated nucleated cell counts came from reference gene primer amplification. Generated by immunoSEQ multiplex PCR, the TCRdb table keeps only in-frame clones and is missing some. That table is the source of V, J and clone size, and D and trimming were worked out from the DNA. The data show roughly 320,000 clones, with around 87% seen just once and around 1.2% held by the top ten. These data are taken from a study of blood T cell repertoires in COVID-19. Study context: Samples of COVID-19 (acute and convalescent) were obtained from the United States, Italy and Spain. PBMCs, B-cell-depleted T cells, or T cells were the source of the cDNA or gDNA that made up the material.

The sequenced material came from peripheral blood. The J gene is TRBJ2-7, the V gene TRBV28; D is possibly TRBD1 (6 bases). The receptor was isolated from a man in his 70s with acute or convalescent COVID-19. This CDR3 is CASSFVPHREYEQYF. The CDR3 nucleotides read TGTGCCAGCAGTTTTGTCCCACACAGGGAATACGAGCAGTACTTC.